This TCR beta chain was profiled in a study of shared clonotypes between healthy human individuals. Study-level points and caveats: The authors expected sequencing depth to affect clonotype sharing among donors.

How the authors handled the data: ImmunoSEQ output held junction-only sequences without quality scores, so filtering differed. Assay: immunoSEQ multiplex PCR; the TCRdb copy retains only in-frame clones and omits some. V, J and clone size are taken as reported in that table, and D and trimming were inferred from the DNA itself. The data hold 2,100,000 or so clones, with 95% observed a single time. The CDR3 sequence is 16 residues long. V lost 2 bases to trimming and J lost 0 bases, with 13 bases between them. Germline CDR1 SNHLY, CDR2 FYNNEI. Investigators divided CD4+ cells into CD45RA+ naive and CD45RA-negative memory subsets. Of note for this clone: No antigen is known for it.

Source material: naive CD4+ T cells sorted from blood. Stated subset: CD45RA+ positively selected. The clonotype comes from a man younger than 30 in good health. The V gene is TRBV2, the J gene TRBJ2-5; D call uncertain. DNA of the CDR3: TGTGCCAGCAGTGAACCAAGCCCATTGTACCAAGAGACCCAGTACTTC. Protein: CASSEPSPLYQETQYF.